This T cell receptor beta chain is drawn from a study of graft-versus-host responses after intestinal transplantation (dated by TCRdb to the early 2020s). About the investigation overall: Recipients received multivisceral, liver-intestinal, or isolated intestinal transplants. All recipients received anti-thymocyte globulin induction followed by maintenance tacrolimus and steroids for 3 to 4 years. After intestinal transplantation, graft-versus-host and host-versus-graft alloreactive T cell clones were followed in the graft, circulation and bone marrow using bulk TCR-beta CDR3 sequencing. Alloreactive clones were identified by sequencing pre-transplant mixed lymphocyte reaction products and comparing these products with unstimulated pre-transplant donor and recipient T cells. The cohort enrolled around 25 intestinal transplant recipients including one retransplant, and a few patients lacking pretransplant specimens were excluded. Donor T cell macrochimerism was defined as a peak of at least 4% donor T cells among recipient peripheral blood mononuclear cells. Samples from a few later patients were sequenced in-house on an Illumina MiSeq with MiXCR processing rather than by the commercial service.

The library was prepared using the immunoSEQ multiplex PCR assay. Adaptive Biotechnologies carried out high-throughput TCR-beta CDR3 sequencing of genomic DNA for most patients. The paper's processing steps were these. TCR sequencing data were retrieved from Adaptive's ImmunoSEQ software for 18 patients, whereas three other patients were processed with MiXCR and VDJtools. CDR3 nucleotide sequences shared between donor and recipient were removed because their origin could not be assigned. Alloreactive clones required at least 2-fold expansion over unstimulated cells and minimum CFSE-low frequency of 0.002% (template counts) or 0.001% (read counts). Clones were considered mappable if detected in sequenced pre-transplant spleen, lymph node, or MLR CFSE-low populations of the donor or recipient. The cumulative frequency of alloreactive clones was calculated as a percentage of all sequences, weighted by copy number. In TCRdb, the immuneACCESS table is reduced to in-frame sequences with V and J assigned. These tables do not hold every clone; where another copy was compared, an unresolved V gene accounts for under half, and the others remain unexplained. Clone size and the V and J calls come from that table; the DNA yielded D and trimming. For this sample there are 50,000 to 75,000 clones; 89% appear just once. Roughly 1.7% of the sample is in the top ten clones.

About this clone itself: No antigen is known for it. Base qualities are not at hand, and no much larger clone is one base apart.

The CDR3 holds 13 amino acids from the cysteine to the phenylalanine. CDR3 DNA is the only sequence kept; it has 39 bases, read in frame from the first base. Trimming costs V 3 bases and J 4 bases, and their ends lie 12 bases apart. CDR1 and CDR2 (SQVTM, ANQGSEA) derive from the germline V gene. To isolate intraepithelial and lamina propria lymphocytes from graft specimens, dithiothreitol, EDTA incubations and collagenase D digestion were used. Bulk TCR-beta sequencing was performed on serial intestinal graft biopsy specimens collected as late as 600 days after transplant. What the authors observed across the whole study: GvH clones were detected in recipient bone marrow, and some appeared earlier in ileal mucosa or blood, consistent with an intestinal mucosal origin. Conclusions were limited by the relatively low number and heterogeneity of intestinal transplant patients. Peak levels of circulating GvH clones were associated with declines in HvG clones early after transplant. In the allografts of patients with donor T cell macrochimerism, GvH to HvG T cell clonal ratios were high.

The sequencing used ileum tissue, collected less than 400 days after transplant. The TCR originated in a human patient who received an intestinal transplant, so some T cells may come from the graft donor. Rearrangement joined TRBV29-1 to TRBJ1-2, with the identity of the D gene unclear. The DNA sequence reads TGCAGCGTTGACATCGGACGCTTCTATGGCTACACCTTC. This is translated as CSVDIGRFYGYTF.